The 25 T cell receptor beta chains reported below all come from one sample, sequenced in a study of beta chain features in type 1 diabetes. Expressed TCRB transcripts got sequenced, as all isolated RNA was reverse transcribed. Clones were sequenced by immunoSEQ multiplex PCR, and TCRdb holds only the in-frame ones, with some missing. Of 970,000 or so clones listed, 17% are singletons. The sequencing sample was made of naive CD4+ T cells from blood. The receptors were gathered from a woman under 30 in good health.

The chain is built from TRBV2 and TRBJ1-1; the D is unclear. V was clipped by 7 bases and J by 6 bases, with 9 bases between them. Germline CDR1 SNHLY, CDR2 FYNNEI. This CDR3 is 11 amino acids long. The CDR3 DNA reads as TGTGCCAGCAAATACGGACCTGAAGCTTTCTTT. Protein sequence: CASKYGPEAFF.

The CDR3 protein is CASSRDHQGQETQYF. The CDR3 DNA sequence: TGTGCCAGCAGCCGGGACCACCAAGGTCAAGAGACCCAGTACTTC. The V and J genes are TRBV5-6 and TRBJ2-5; D possibly uses TRBD1 or TRBD2 (5 bases each). Trimming pared 4 bases from V and 2 bases from J, leaving 15 bases between. This CDR3 has 15 amino acids. Germline V CDR1 and CDR2: SGHDT, YYEEEE.

The chain carries TRBV7-9 and TRBJ2-2, with TRBD2 as a possible D gene (6 bases). The CDR3 has 15 residues. The germline gives CDR1 SEHNR, CDR2 FQNEAQ (reference sequence). V gave up 5 bases and J gave up 4 bases, with 14 bases separating them. CDR3 in amino acids: CASSASAGSTGELFF. In DNA, the CDR3 is TGTGCCAGCAGCGCATCAGCGGGCAGCACCGGGGAGCTGTTTTTT.

This clone has only a few counts. The chain employs TRBV9 and TRBJ2-3, with TRBD2 matching 8 bases. V was clipped by 3 bases and J by 1 base; unmatched bases: 7. The CDR3 is 16 residues long. The V gene's germline CDR1 is SGDLS and CDR2 YYNGEE. CDR3 sequence (DNA): TGTGCCAGCAGCGGATTAGCGGGATATGGCACAGATACGCAGTATTTT. Protein product: CASSGLAGYGTDTQYF.

The chain is built from TRBV4-2 and TRBJ2-1, with D tentatively TRBD2 (6 bases). V lost 3 bases and J 1 base, leaving 10 bases between the germline ends. The CDR3 sequence is 15 residues long. The V gene's germline CDR1 is LGHNA and CDR2 YNFKEQ. This chain's CDR3 is CASSQPGRSYNEQFF. The CDR3 DNA reads as TGTGCCAGCAGCCAGCCGGGGAGGTCCTACAATGAGCAGTTCTTC.

A remark on this clone: Other DNA sequences in the same sample also yield this CDR3. The V and J genes are TRBV7-2 and TRBJ2-5, with D perhaps matching TRBD2 (5 bases). V was clipped by 4 bases and J by 2 bases, with 11 bases between them. CDR1 is SGHTA, CDR2 FQGNSA, per germline. This CDR3 region has 14 residues. This CDR3 is CASSSSSSQETQYF. The CDR3 nucleotides are TGTGCCAGCAGCTCTAGCTCGTCGCAAGAGACCCAGTACTTC.

This clone occurred a few times. The gene calls are TRBV9 and TRBJ2-2, with TRBD1 identical over 7 bases. Trimming took 4 bases from V and 5 from J; bases not matched to a gene: 8. Germline V gene lookup returns CDR1 SGDLS and CDR2 YYNGEE. The CDR3 contains 15 residues. Written as DNA, the CDR3 is TGTGCCAGCAGCTTAAGGGACAGAACGACCGGGGAGCTGTTTTTT. Its translation: CASSLRDRTTGELFF. The variable domain in full, with the rest retrieved from reference TRBV9 and TRBJ2-2, is DSGVTQTPKHLITATGQRVTLRCSPRSGDLSVYWYQQSLDQGLQFLIQYYNGEERAKGNILERFSAQQFPDLHSELNLSSLELGDSALYFCASSLRDRTTGELFFGEGSRLTVL.

V and J are TRBV5-1 and TRBJ2-1, with D unresolved. V lost 4 bases, J lost 5 bases, and 16 bases lay in between. The CDR3 is 15 amino acids. The V gene's germline CDR1 is SGHRS and CDR2 YFSETQ. CDR3 nucleotides: TGCGCCAGCAGCACGCCCGCCGGGCCCAACAATGAGCAGTTCTTC. Amino acid sequence: CASSTPAGPNNEQFF. The full variable domain, in which reference TRBV5-1 and TRBJ2-1 provide the parts outside the CDR3, is KAGVTQTPRYLIKTRGQQVTLSCSPISGHRSVSWYQQTPGQGLQFLFEYFSETQRNKGNFPGRFSGRQFSNSRSEMNVSTLELGDSALYLCASSTPAGPNNEQFFGPGTRLTVL.

The chain links TRBV7-2 to TRBJ2-7; D gene uncertain. The CDR3 extends over 15 amino acids. Germline V gene lookup returns CDR1 SGHTA and CDR2 FQGNSA. Trimming pared 1 base from V and 3 bases from J, leaving 13 bases between. CDR3: CASSLGGATSYEQYF. Written as DNA, the CDR3 is TGTGCCAGCAGCTTAGGAGGCGCTACGAGCTACGAGCAGTACTTC.

The V and J genes are TRBV10-3 and TRBJ2-6; D call uncertain. Trimming shortened V by 10 bases and J by 1 base, and 11 bases separated the two germline ends. The CDR3 contains 14 residues. The V gene's germline CDR1 is ENHRY and CDR2 SYGVKD. The CDR3 DNA follows: TGTGCCACCACGTCCCTGTCTGGGGCCAACGTCCTGACTTTC. This encodes CATTSLSGANVLTF.

This clone occurred a few times. The rearrangement uses TRBV15 and TRBJ2-5, with TRBD2 as a possible D gene (6 bases). Germline CDR1 and CDR2: LNHNV and YYDKDF (reference sequence). This CDR3 has 17 residues. The V and J ends lost 1 base and 0 bases respectively, with 15 bases between them. CDR3 loop: CATSRAGTYLYQETQYF. The CDR3 DNA is TGTGCCACCAGCAGAGCTGGGACTTACCTTTACCAAGAGACCCAGTACTTC. Variable domain in full (rest from reference TRBV15 and TRBJ2-5): DAMVIQNPRYQVTQFGKPVTLSCSQTLNHNVMYWYQQKSSQAPKLLFHYYDKDFNNEADTPDNFQSRRPNTSFCFLDIRSPGLGDTAMYLCATSRAGTYLYQETQYFGPGTRLLVL.

This clone showed up just a few times. The V and J genes are TRBV11-2 and TRBJ2-1, with 7 bases lining up with TRBD2. In germline, CDR1 is SGHAT, CDR2 FQNNGV. The CDR3 spans 15 residues. After removal of 5 bases from V and 2 bases from J, the junction contained 6 bases not matched to a gene. The CDR3 here is CASSTRTSAYNEQFF. The DNA for the CDR3 is TGTGCCAGCAGCACCAGAACTAGCGCCTACAATGAGCAGTTCTTC.

V gene TRBV19 combines with J gene TRBJ2-1, with D perhaps TRBD1 (6 bases). The germline gives CDR1 LNHDA, CDR2 SQIVND (reference sequence). CDR3 length: 16 amino acids. Trimming removed 5 bases from V and 3 bases from J, with 17 bases in between. CDR3 in amino acids: CASSHLTGKVYNEQFF. Here the CDR3 DNA reads TGTGCCAGTAGTCATCTTACAGGGAAGGTCTACAATGAGCAGTTCTTC.

The J gene is TRBJ1-3, the V gene TRBV29-1, with D unclear. V dropped 5 bases and J dropped 0 bases, with 11 bases sitting between them. Germline CDR1 reads SQVTM; CDR2 reads ANQGSEA. This CDR3 has 14 residues. Here the CDR3 reads CSVFESSSGNTIYF. DNA of the CDR3: TGCAGCGTTTTCGAGAGCTCCTCTGGAAACACCATATATTTT.

V usage is TRBV6-5 and J usage is TRBJ2-3, with D maybe TRBD2 (5 bases). The germline V gene has CDR1 MNHEY and CDR2 SVGAGI. The ends were cut back, 2 bases at V and 0 bases at J, with 9 bases in the middle. This CDR3 region has 15 residues. The CDR3 bases are TGTGCCAGCAGTTACGGCGGGCCTAGCACAGATACGCAGTATTTT. This codes for CASSYGGPSTDTQYF.

The rearrangement links TRBV19 to TRBJ1-2; TRBD1 agrees at 7 bases. The CDR3 spans 14 residues. Germline V CDR1 and CDR2: LNHDA, SQIVND (reference sequence). V lost 6 bases, J lost 4 bases, and 8 bases stayed unmatched. The chain's CDR3 is CASSLTGLSYGYTF. CDR3 sequence (DNA): TGTGCCAGTAGCCTGACAGGGTTGAGCTATGGCTACACCTTC. Combining the CDR3 with reference TRBV19 and TRBJ1-2 gives the whole variable domain DGGITQSPKYLFRKEGQNVTLSCEQNLNHDAMYWYRQDPGQGLRLIYYSQIVNDFQKGDIAEGYSVSREKKESFPLTVTSAQKNPTAFYLCASSLTGLSYGYTFGSGTRLTVV.

The chain couples TRBV5-4 to TRBJ1-4; possibly TRBD1 for D (5 bases). Trimming shortened V by 2 bases and J by 6 bases, and 8 bases separated the two germline ends. The CDR3 consists of 13 residues. CDR1 and CDR2 from the germline V gene are SGHNT and YYREEE (reference sequence). CDR3 sequence reads: CASSFGGDEKLFF. The DNA for the CDR3 is TGTGCCAGCAGCTTTGGGGGGGATGAAAAACTGTTTTTT. Variable domain in full (rest from reference TRBV5-4 and TRBJ1-4): ETGVTQSPTHLIKTRGQQVTLRCSSQSGHNTVSWYQQALGQGPQFIFQYYREEENGRGNFPPRFSGLQFPNYSSELNVNALELDDSALYLCASSFGGDEKLFFGSGTQLSVL.

The chain links TRBV7-3 to TRBJ2-3; 13 bases match TRBD2. The CDR3 runs 18 residues. CDR1 SGHTA and CDR2 FQGTGA come from the germline V gene. V trimming: 5 bases; J trimming: 2 bases; junction bases outside the gene matches: 10. The CDR3 loop reads CASSTRTSGRSATDTQYF. The CDR3 DNA is TGTGCCAGCAGCACCAGGACTAGCGGGAGATCCGCCACAGATACGCAGTATTTT.

This chain's CDR3 is CASSYLGQGFYGYTF. The CDR3 DNA reads TGTGCCAGCAGTTACTTGGGACAGGGTTTCTACGGCTACACCTTC. V usage is TRBV6-5 and J usage is TRBJ1-2; 9 positions match TRBD1. The CDR3 length is 15 residues. V trimming: 1 base; J trimming: 8 bases; junction bases outside the gene matches: 8. Germline loops: CDR1 MNHEY, CDR2 SVGAGI.

V and J are TRBV5-4 and TRBJ2-5; D gene uncertain. With 0 bases removed from V and 5 bases from J, the gap between germline ends came to 11 bases. CDR3 length equals 14 residues. The germline gives CDR1 SGHNT, CDR2 YYREEE (reference sequence). The CDR3 nucleotides are TGTGCCAGCAGCTTGGCGACCTCTGGGGAGACCCAGTACTTC. The encoded protein is CASSLATSGETQYF. The full variable domain, with the rest looked up from reference TRBV5-4 and TRBJ2-5, is ETGVTQSPTHLIKTRGQQVTLRCSSQSGHNTVSWYQQALGQGPQFIFQYYREEENGRGNFPPRFSGLQFPNYSSELNVNALELDDSALYLCASSLATSGETQYFGPGTRLLVL.

With regard to this clone: At one boundary the junction diverges from the germline segment, which might be a read error. The CDR3 bases are TGTGCCAGTAGGATAGCGGGAGGAGGCAATGAGCAGTTCTTC. This encodes CASRIAGGGNEQFF. The chain employs TRBV19 and TRBJ2-1; the match to TRBD2 covers 10 bases. The CDR3 totals 14 residues. Germline CDR1 is LNHDA and CDR2 is SQIVND (reference sequence).

This chain joins TRBV15 and TRBJ2-4; D may match TRBD1 or TRBD2 (5 bases each). The CDR3 sequence is 21 residues long. V was trimmed by 0 bases and J by 0 bases, leaving 24 bases between them. Germline CDR1 and CDR2: LNHNV and YYDKDF (reference sequence). The CDR3 sequence: CATSRDYPALEAQVAKNIQYF. The CDR3 bases are TGTGCCACCAGCAGAGATTACCCCGCCTTGGAGGCACAGGTAGCCAAAAACATTCAGTACTTC. Full variable domain (remainder filled in from reference TRBV15 and TRBJ2-4): DAMVIQNPRYQVTQFGKPVTLSCSQTLNHNVMYWYQQKSSQAPKLLFHYYDKDFNNEADTPDNFQSRRPNTSFCFLDIRSPGLGDTAMYLCATSRDYPALEAQVAKNIQYFGAGTRLSVL.

The sample holds a few counts of this clone. J is TRBJ2-7 and V is TRBV7-2; TRBD2 is a possible D gene (6 bases). CDR3 size: 13 residues. The V end lost 5 bases, the J end lost 0 bases, and 8 bases lay between the germline ends. Germline V gives CDR1 SGHTA, CDR2 FQGNSA. CDR3 sequence reads: CASSGTHSYEQYF. The CDR3 DNA reads as TGTGCCAGCAGCGGGACTCACTCCTACGAGCAGTACTTC.

The chain is built from TRBV5-1 and TRBJ2-5, with D perhaps TRBD1 or TRBD2 (5 bases each). The CDR3 sequence is 15 residues long. CDR1 and CDR2 (germline): SGHRS, YFSETQ. The V end lost 4 bases, the J end lost 4 bases, and 17 bases lay between the germline ends. The CDR3: CASSPRDPRGETQYF. The CDR3 DNA sequence: TGCGCCAGCAGCCCCCGGGACCCAAGAGGAGAGACCCAGTACTTC. Complete variable domain (other parts from reference TRBV5-1 and TRBJ2-5): KAGVTQTPRYLIKTRGQQVTLSCSPISGHRSVSWYQQTPGQGLQFLFEYFSETQRNKGNFPGRFSGRQFSNSRSEMNVSTLELGDSALYLCASSPRDPRGETQYFGPGTRLLVL.

The CDR3 here is CASSYEGSGELFF. The CDR3 nucleotides read TGTGCCAGCAGCTATGAGGGCTCCGGGGAGCTGTTTTTT. The chain recombines TRBV9 with TRBJ2-2, with D perhaps TRBD2 (5 bases). The length of the CDR3 is 13 residues. V shed 4 bases and J shed 6 bases, with 10 bases lying between them. From germline, CDR1 is SGDLS and CDR2 YYNGEE.